Listed here are 2 T cell receptor beta chains from one sample, sequenced in a study of cytomegalovirus exposure and HLA in healthy donors. Amplification used 60 Vbeta primers and 13 Jbeta primers. This table comes from immunoSEQ multiplex PCR, and its TCRdb copy is limited to in-frame clones, with some not included. The repertoire has 100,000 to 150,000 clones, under 20% of them found once; the top ten carry 2.9%. The sequenced material came from PBMCs. The receptors here all came from a female donor in good health and CMV-seropositive.

The chain has TRBV28 and TRBJ1-3; 7 bases align to TRBD1. CDR1 is MDHEN, CDR2 SYDVKM, per germline. V was pared by 8 bases and J by 8 bases, with 9 bases of the junction left unmatched. CDR3 size: 13 residues. CDR3 nucleotides: TGTGCCAGCCCCGGGACAGTCGTCCACACCATATATTTT. Encoded protein: CASPGTVVHTIYF.

This chain uses TRBV6-5 with TRBJ2-5, with D possibly TRBD2 on 5 matching bases. The CDR3 sequence is 15 residues long. With 5 bases removed from V and 3 bases from J, the gap between germline ends came to 16 bases. Germline-derived CDR1 and CDR2 are MNHEY and SVGAGI. The CDR3 spells CASSLERNTKETQYF. Written as DNA, the CDR3 is TGTGCCAGCAGTCTTGAGCGGAATACGAAAGAGACCCAGTACTTC.